The TCR beta chain described here comes from a study of beta chain features in type 1 diabetes. Across the whole study: No age, gender or cell yield differences were seen between patients and healthy donors. Sorted cells, about 99 million in number, were examined across all samples.

Study-level findings and limits: Insertions at VDJ junctions were less frequent in type 1 diabetes patients. These patients also deleted more nucleotides at the same junctions. All four CD4+ subsets of Type 1 diabetes patients contained TCRB CDR3s that were moderately but significantly shorter. Healthy donors had naive, central memory and Treg TCRB repertoires that appeared less similar than those seen among patients.

The study reverse transcribed the entire isolated RNA, so it sequenced expressed TCRB transcripts. Sequenced by immunoSEQ multiplex PCR; TCRdb stores in-frame clones only, minus some. The sample has roughly 130,000 clones; about 15% are singletons. This clone has only a few counts. Its antigen is not known. The sequenced sample was central memory CD4+ T cells from blood. This TCR came from a man aged 30 to 45 with type 1 diabetes.

CDR3 coding DNA: TGTGCCAGCAGCGTAGGCTTAGCCTACTCTGGAAACACCATATATTTT. The encoded protein is CASSVGLAYSGNTIYF. The chain carries TRBV9 and TRBJ1-3; no reliable D call. V was shortened by 0 bases and J by 0 bases, with 10 bases between the two germline ends. The CDR3 is 16 residues long. Germline V gene data show CDR1 as SGDLS and CDR2 as YYNGEE.